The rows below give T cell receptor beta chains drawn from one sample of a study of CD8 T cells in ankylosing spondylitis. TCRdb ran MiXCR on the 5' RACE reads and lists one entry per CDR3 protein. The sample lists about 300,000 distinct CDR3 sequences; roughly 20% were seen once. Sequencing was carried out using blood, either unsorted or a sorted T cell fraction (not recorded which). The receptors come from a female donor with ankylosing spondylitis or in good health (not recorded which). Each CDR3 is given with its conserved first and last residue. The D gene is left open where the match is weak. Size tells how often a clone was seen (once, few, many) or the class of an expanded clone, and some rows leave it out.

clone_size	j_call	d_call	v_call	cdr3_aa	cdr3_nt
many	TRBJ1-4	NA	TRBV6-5	CASSYSNNDKLFF	TGTGCCAGCAGTTACTCAAATAATGATAAACTGTTTTTT
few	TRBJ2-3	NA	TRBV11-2	CASSFPYDTQYF	TGTGCCAGCAGTTTCCCTTATGATACGCAGTATTTT
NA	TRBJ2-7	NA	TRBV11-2	CASSLYRTTYEQYF	TGTGCCAGCAGCTTATATCGGACAACCTACGAGCAGTACTTC
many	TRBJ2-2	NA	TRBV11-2	CASSLGTTWSEELFF	TGTGCCAGCAGCTTAGGGACTACCTGGAGCGAGGAGCTGTTTTTT
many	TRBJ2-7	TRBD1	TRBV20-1	CSARDPGTGYEQYF	TGCAGTGCTAGAGATCCAGGGACAGGGTACGAGCAGTACTTC
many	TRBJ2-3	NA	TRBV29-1	CSVGATSTDTQYF	TGCAGCGTTGGAGCGACTAGCACAGATACGCAGTATTTT
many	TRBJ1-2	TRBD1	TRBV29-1	CSAGYNRGPGGYTF	TGCAGCGCTGGTTACAACAGGGGGCCGGGCGGCTACACCTTC
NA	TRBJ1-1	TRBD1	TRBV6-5	CASRSDRALTEAFF	TGTGCCAGCAGGTCCGACAGGGCCCTGACTGAAGCTTTCTTT
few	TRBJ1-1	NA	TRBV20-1	CSAKLRATEAFF	TGCAGTGCTAAGTTGAGGGCCACTGAAGCTTTCTTT
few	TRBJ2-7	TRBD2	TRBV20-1	CSAESASGSYEQYF	TGCAGTGCAGAATCGGCTAGCGGTTCCTACGAGCAGTACTTC
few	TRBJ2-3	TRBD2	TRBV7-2	CASSTSGRELYTQYF	TGTGCCAGCAGCACTAGCGGGAGGGAATTATATACGCAGTATTTT